The 14 T cell receptor beta chains given below trace back to one sample, sequenced in a study of blood T cell repertoires in COVID-19. This table comes from immunoSEQ multiplex PCR, and its TCRdb copy is limited to in-frame clones, with some not included. The sample holds approximately 110,000 clones, roughly 88% seen once. The sequenced sample consisted of peripheral blood. Every receptor here comes from a human donor in a cohort sampled during active COVID-19.

The rearrangement uses TRBV21-1 and TRBJ2-7; whether TRBD1, the table's D call, matches the DNA was not checked. TRBV21-1 is a pseudogene. The CDR3 has 15 residues. CDR3 loop: CASSKDVTSSYEQYF. The CDR3 DNA reads as TGTGCCAGCAGCAAAGACGTGACAAGCTCCTACGAGCAGTACTTC.

CDR3 amino acids: CASSQDTGTGYTDTQYF. Here the CDR3 DNA reads TGTGCCAGCAGCCAAGACACCGGGACAGGATACACAGATACGCAGTATTTT. The chain links TRBV14 to TRBJ2-3; 8 nucleotides match TRBD1. This CDR3 is built from 17 residues. V gave up 0 bases and J gave up 2 bases; unmatched junction bases: 7. Germline CDR1 SGHDN, CDR2 FVKESK.

This sequence joins TRBV2 and TRBJ1-5; TRBD1 aligns across 11 bases. The V and J ends lost 5 bases and 4 bases, in that order; junction bases with no gene match: 7. Germline V CDR1 and CDR2: SNHLY, FYNNEI. The CDR3 has 16 residues. The CDR3 DNA reads as TGTGCCAGCAGTACTACCAGGGACAGGGGGAATCAGCCCCAGCATTTT. Protein product: CASSTTRDRGNQPQHF.

The V and J genes are TRBV14 and TRBJ2-6; 8 positions match TRBD1. With 4 bases clipped from V and 7 bases from J, the junction kept 18 bases outside the gene matches. Germline assignment: CDR1 SGHDN and CDR2 FVKESK. The CDR3 sequence is 19 residues long. CDR3 bases: TGTGCCAGCAGCCCCGGCGGACAGGGTTCCTTTTTTGGTGCCAACGTCCTGACTTTC. Amino acid sequence: CASSPGGQGSFFGANVLTF.

The chain recombines TRBV19 with TRBJ2-5, with TRBD2 matching over 7 bases. This CDR3 is 16 amino acids long. V was pared by 5 bases and J by 2 bases, with 11 bases of the junction left unmatched. Per the germline V gene, CDR1 is LNHDA and CDR2 is SQIVND (reference sequence). The CDR3 sequence is CASSPRTSRQQETQYF. CDR3 nucleotides: TGTGCCAGTAGTCCTCGGACTAGTCGCCAACAAGAGACCCAGTACTTC. Full variable domain (rest looked up from reference TRBV19 and TRBJ2-5): DGGITQSPKYLFRKEGQNVTLSCEQNLNHDAMYWYRQDPGQGLRLIYYSQIVNDFQKGDIAEGYSVSREKKESFPLTVTSAQKNPTAFYLCASSPRTSRQQETQYFGPGTRLLVL.

This clone was observed a few times. The genes are TRBV5-1 and TRBJ1-5; D gene ambiguous. V lost 4 bases and J 0 bases, leaving 14 bases between the germline ends. Germline CDR1 SGHRS, CDR2 YFSETQ. The length of the CDR3 is 16 residues. The CDR3 nucleotides read TGCGCCAGCAGCAACCCTACGGTTTATAGCAATCAGCCCCAGCATTTT. Translating it yields CASSNPTVYSNQPQHF.

The chain is built from TRBV19 and TRBJ1-5; D gene unclear. V was cut by 6 bases and J by 7 bases, with 13 bases left in between. The germline CDR1 and CDR2 sequences are LNHDA and SQIVND (reference sequence). The CDR3 contains 13 residues. This CDR3 reads CASSTMLSQPQHF. In DNA, the CDR3 is TGTGCCAGTAGCACAATGCTCTCCCAGCCCCAGCATTTT.

The chain combines TRBV6-6 with TRBJ1-2; possibly TRBD1 for D (6 bases). The V end was cut by 6 bases, the J end by 1 base, with 12 bases between. The CDR3 contains 14 residues. Germline V gene lookup returns CDR1 MNHNY and CDR2 SVGAGI (reference sequence). The CDR3 region has the DNA TGTGCCAGCAGGCGGACAGAACTTAACTATGGCTACACCTTC. Its translation is CASRRTELNYGYTF.

As DNA, the CDR3 is TGCGCCAGCAGCCCAGGGACTAGCGGGAGTGTTGCGGAGCAGTTCTTC. This encodes CASSPGTSGSVAEQFF. The chain recombines TRBV5-1 with TRBJ2-1, with TRBD2 matching over 14 bases. The ends lost 4 bases at V and 10 bases at J; junction bases unmatched: 10. Looked up from germline, CDR1 is SGHRS and CDR2 is YFSETQ. The CDR3 has 16 residues.

This chain's CDR3 is CASSLRQGHTEAFF. The CDR3 bases are TGTGCCAGCAGTTTGAGGCAGGGCCACACTGAAGCTTTCTTT. The chain couples TRBV6-6 to TRBJ1-1, with D maybe TRBD1 (5 bases). Germline CDR1 reads MNHNY; CDR2 reads SVGAGI (reference sequence). CDR3 length equals 14 residues. The ends were cut back, 4 bases at V and 3 bases at J, with 12 bases in the middle.

The chain has TRBV6-2 or TRBV6-3 and TRBJ1-5, with 7 nucleotides matching TRBD1. CDR1 is MNHEY and CDR2 is SVGEGT in the germline V gene. The CDR3 contains 14 residues. The ends lost 6 bases at V and 5 bases at J; junction bases unmatched: 7. CDR3 loop: CASSIQGIHQPQHF. CDR3 DNA sequence: TGTGCCAGCAGCATACAGGGGATTCATCAGCCCCAGCATTTT.

The rearrangement links TRBV3-1 (or the pseudogene TRBV3-2) to TRBJ2-7; 9 bases are a match to TRBD2. This CDR3 has 15 amino acids. Per the germline V gene, CDR1 is LGHDT and CDR2 is YNNKEL (reference sequence). J was trimmed by 3 bases and V by 3 bases; bases with no gene match: 6. The CDR3 coding sequence is TGTGCCAGCAGCCATGGGCTAGCGGGACACTACGAGCAGTACTTC. Its translation is CASSHGLAGHYEQYF.

The V and J genes are TRBV7-8 and TRBJ2-7; TRBD2 agrees at 7 bases. In germline, CDR1 is SGHVS, CDR2 FQNEAQ. This CDR3 region has 13 residues. After removal of 7 bases from V and 3 bases from J, the junction contained 6 bases not matched to a gene. This CDR3 reads CASTASGLYEQYF. The CDR3, as DNA: TGTGCCAGCACGGCTAGCGGCCTCTACGAGCAGTACTTC.

The V gene is TRBV6-5, the J gene TRBJ2-3; D is undetermined. Looked up from germline, CDR1 is MNHEY and CDR2 is SVGAGI. V dropped 9 bases and J dropped 0 bases, with 13 bases sitting between them. The CDR3 length is 14 residues. As DNA, the CDR3 is TGTGCCAGTAGAAGCGAAGCCAGCACAGATACGCAGTATTTT. This translates into CASRSEASTDTQYF.